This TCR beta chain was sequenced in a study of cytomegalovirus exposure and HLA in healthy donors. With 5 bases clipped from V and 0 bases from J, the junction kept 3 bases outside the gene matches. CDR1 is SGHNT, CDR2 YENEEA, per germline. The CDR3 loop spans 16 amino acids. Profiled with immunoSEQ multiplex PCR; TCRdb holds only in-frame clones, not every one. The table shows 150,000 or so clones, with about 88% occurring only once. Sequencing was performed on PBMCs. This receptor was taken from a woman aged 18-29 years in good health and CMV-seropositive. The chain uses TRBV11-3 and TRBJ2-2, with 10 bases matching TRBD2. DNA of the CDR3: TGTGCCAGCAGCCCCCTAGCGGGGGCGAACACCGGGGAGCTGTTTTTT. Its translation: CASSPLAGANTGELFF.